This is a list of T cell receptor beta chains from one sample in a study of CD8 T cells in ankylosing spondylitis. MiXCR, applied by TCRdb to the 5' RACE reads, yields one record per CDR3 protein. The data show under 850,000 distinct CDR3 sequences, 19% seen once. The specimen was blood, either unsorted or a sorted T cell fraction (not recorded which). These TCRs come from a male donor with ankylosing spondylitis. CDR3s include the opening cysteine and the closing phenylalanine or tryptophan. Each record gives: CDR3 DNA, CDR3 protein, D gene, V gene, clone size, J gene. A D gene is named only where the DNA matches it firmly. Expanded clones are given a class, and other clones once, few, many or no size at all.

cdr3_nt: TGTGCCAGCAGCCCACAGGGAGTAGCATCAGGGGCCAACGTCCTGACTTTC; cdr3_aa: CASSPQGVASGANVLTF; d_call: -; v_call: TRBV6-4; clone_size: many; j_call: TRBJ2-6
cdr3_nt: TGTGCCAGCAGTACGGACAGGGGAGGGAACTATGGCTACACCTTC; cdr3_aa: CASSTDRGGNYGYTF; d_call: TRBD1; v_call: TRBV27; clone_size: -; j_call: TRBJ1-2
cdr3_nt: TGTGCCAGCAGACCGAATCCGGGACCCCGCACAGATACGCAGTATTTT; cdr3_aa: CASRPNPGPRTDTQYF; d_call: -; v_call: TRBV3-1; clone_size: few; j_call: TRBJ2-3
cdr3_nt: TGTGCCATCAGTGAGTCGGGGAGTGCTAATGAAAAACTGTTTTTT; cdr3_aa: CAISESGSANEKLFF; d_call: -; v_call: TRBV10-3; clone_size: few; j_call: TRBJ1-4
cdr3_nt: TGTGCCTGGAGTATTGGACAGGGGGGAGCTTTCTTT; cdr3_aa: CAWSIGQGGAFF; d_call: TRBD1; v_call: TRBV30; clone_size: -; j_call: TRBJ1-1
cdr3_nt: TGTGCCACCAGTCCCCGACTAGCGGGAAAAGTTTCTCTGTTCAATGAGCAGTTCTTC; cdr3_aa: CATSPRLAGKVSLFNEQFF; d_call: TRBD2; v_call: TRBV24-1; clone_size: -; j_call: TRBJ2-1
cdr3_nt: TGCAGTGCTAGGGGGTGGCCAGATACGCAGTATTTT; cdr3_aa: CSARGWPDTQYF; d_call: -; v_call: TRBV20-1; clone_size: -; j_call: TRBJ2-3
cdr3_nt: TGTGCCAGCAGTTTGTCCGGCCGTCACGAGCAGTACTTC; cdr3_aa: CASSLSGRHEQYF; d_call: -; v_call: TRBV12-3/TRBV12-4; clone_size: few; j_call: TRBJ2-7
cdr3_nt: TGTGCCAACTCCCGGGCGGGGGGTCCCACCGGGGAGCTGTTTTTT; cdr3_aa: CANSRAGGPTGELFF; d_call: TRBD2; v_call: TRBV12-3/TRBV12-4; clone_size: few; j_call: TRBJ2-2
cdr3_nt: TGCGCCAGCAGCTTGGAAGCAGGGGCGACTTTGAATGGCTACACCTTC; cdr3_aa: CASSLEAGATLNGYTF; d_call: -; v_call: TRBV5-1; clone_size: -; j_call: TRBJ1-2
cdr3_nt: TGCAGATGTAGAAGCCTAGCGGTCAGGTCTTACAATGAGCAGTTCTTC; cdr3_aa: CRCRSLAVRSYNEQFF; d_call: TRBD2; v_call: TRBV20-1; clone_size: -; j_call: TRBJ2-1
cdr3_nt: TGTGCCAGCAGCTTACCCAGCTGGGGGAGGTCTTACGAGCAGTACTTC; cdr3_aa: CASSLPSWGRSYEQYF; d_call: -; v_call: TRBV11-2; clone_size: -; j_call: TRBJ2-7
cdr3_nt: TGCGCCAGCAGGTCCGGACAGGCTAACGAGCAGTACTTC; cdr3_aa: CASRSGQANEQYF; d_call: TRBD1; v_call: TRBV5-1; clone_size: -; j_call: TRBJ2-7
cdr3_nt: TGCAGTGCTAGAGCGGGGGACAGAGACTATGGCTACACCTTC; cdr3_aa: CSARAGDRDYGYTF; d_call: TRBD1; v_call: TRBV20-1; clone_size: many; j_call: TRBJ1-2
cdr3_nt: TGTGCCAGCAGTTTAGCCTACGACATACAGGGGACGGGAAACACCATATATTTT; cdr3_aa: CASSLAYDIQGTGNTIYF; d_call: TRBD1; v_call: TRBV12-3/TRBV12-4; clone_size: -; j_call: TRBJ1-3
cdr3_nt: TGTGCCAGCCCCCGACAGAACATGAACACTGAAGCTTTCTTT; cdr3_aa: CASPRQNMNTEAFF; d_call: -; v_call: TRBV5-8; clone_size: few; j_call: TRBJ1-1
cdr3_nt: TGCGCCAGCAGCTTCTTAGGCGGGGACAATGAGCAGTTCTTC; cdr3_aa: CASSFLGGDNEQFF; d_call: -; v_call: TRBV5-1; clone_size: few; j_call: TRBJ2-1
cdr3_nt: TGCGCCAGCAGTACTAGCGGGGGGGCCGCAGATACGCAGTATTTT; cdr3_aa: CASSTSGGAADTQYF; d_call: TRBD2; v_call: TRBV5-1; clone_size: few; j_call: TRBJ2-3
cdr3_nt: TGCAGTGCTAGTTCGTACAGCATGAACACTGAAGCTTTCTTT; cdr3_aa: CSASSYSMNTEAFF; d_call: -; v_call: TRBV20-1; clone_size: many; j_call: TRBJ1-1